Below are 7 T cell receptor beta chains sequenced from a single sample in a study of T cells in localized non-small cell lung cancer. Sequencing was performed with immunoSEQ multiplex PCR; in TCRdb, only in-frame clones are kept and a portion is missing. The profile shows 15,000 to 20,000 clones, about four fifths of them singletons. This specimen consisted of peripheral blood, obtained before any cancer treatment. The receptors come from a male donor older than 55 with stage III lung adenocarcinoma.

Only one count was recorded for this clone. The chain joins TRBV18 to TRBJ2-2; either TRBD1 or TRBD2 may supply D (6 bases each). The CDR3 is 14 residues long. Germline values: CDR1 KGHSH, CDR2 LQKENI. Trimming removed 5 bases at V and 4 bases at J, with 11 bases between. CDR3 DNA: TGTGCCAGCTCAAAGGGGGGACGCACCGGGGAGCTGTTTTTT. It translates to CASSKGGRTGELFF.

CDR3 sequence: CASSTRDLVGYEQYF. The CDR3, as DNA: TGTGCCAGTAGTACGCGGGATCTTGTGGGGTACGAGCAGTACTTC. This chain uses TRBV19 with TRBJ2-7; possible D gene TRBD2, 6 bases. The germline V gene has CDR1 LNHDA and CDR2 SQIVND (reference sequence). The CDR3 is made up of 15 amino acids. Trimming pared 4 bases from V and 4 bases from J, leaving 17 bases between.

The chain is built from TRBV7-2 and TRBJ1-2; D is perhaps TRBD1 (5 bases). Germline CDR1 SGHTA, CDR2 FQGNSA. The CDR3 totals 15 residues. Trimming cost V 5 bases and J 4 bases, with 17 bases left between them. The CDR3 DNA sequence: TGTGCCAGCAGCCGAGAGGTGAGGGGACTCTATGGCTACACCTTC. This codes for CASSREVRGLYGYTF.

The chain carries TRBV6-5 and TRBJ1-1, with 8 nucleotides matching TRBD1. V was pared by 6 bases and J by 6 bases, with 12 bases of the junction left unmatched. The CDR3 is made up of 15 amino acids. CDR1 is MNHEY, CDR2 SVGAGI, per germline. This chain's CDR3 is CASRRTGTTGPEAFF. The CDR3 DNA follows: TGTGCCAGCAGGCGGACAGGGACCACTGGCCCTGAAGCTTTCTTT.

The rearrangement links TRBV5-6 to TRBJ2-7; D is perhaps TRBD1 (6 bases). In germline, CDR1 is SGHDT, CDR2 YYEEEE. V was cut by 4 bases and J by 5 bases, with 16 bases left in between. The CDR3 contains 14 residues. CDR3 sequence (DNA): TGTGCCAGCAGCCATGGGGGCCGGGGAAACGAGCAGTACTTC. This sequence encodes CASSHGGRGNEQYF.

The J gene is TRBJ2-3, the V gene TRBV9, with a weak D call TRBD1 (6 bases). V shed 0 bases and J shed 0 bases, with 8 bases lying between them. This CDR3 spans 15 amino acids. CDR1 and CDR2 (germline): SGDLS, YYNGEE. As DNA, the CDR3 is TGTGCCAGCAGCGTAGCTCAGGGGAGCACAGATACGCAGTATTTT. It encodes CASSVAQGSTDTQYF.

Remarks on this clone: A junction end diverges from the germline sequence, so it may reflect a read error. Other DNA variants within this sample encode the same CDR3. The chain recombines TRBV7-7 with TRBJ2-1, with 9 positions matching TRBD1. The CDR3 contains 15 residues. Per germline, CDR1 SSHAT and CDR2 FNYEAQ (reference sequence). The DNA of the CDR3 is TGTGCTAGCAGCTTGGGACAGGGTGGCAACAATGAGCAGTTCTTC. Translated: CASSLGQGGNNEQFF.